This T cell receptor (beta chain) is from a study of siplizumab effects on memory and regulatory T cells. Looked up from germline, CDR1 is SGHRS and CDR2 is YFSETQ. The CDR3 consists of 17 residues. The ends lost 1 base at V and 3 bases at J; junction bases unmatched: 10. The data were produced by immunoSEQ multiplex PCR, yet TCRdb's version contains in-frame clones alone and is incomplete. Among approximately 110,000 clones, under 95% were seen once, and the ten largest hold 0.65% to 0.9%. The sample taken for sequencing was Tregs sorted from blood. This receptor was obtained from a human donor in good health. This chain joins TRBV5-1 and TRBJ2-5; 9 bases match TRBD2. The CDR3 sequence: CASSLRRAGGEKETQYF. CDR3 DNA sequence: TGCGCCAGCAGCTTGAGGAGGGCGGGAGGGGAAAAAGAGACCCAGTACTTC.